The 24 T cell receptor beta chains reported below all come from one sample, sequenced in a study of blood T cells in healthy people across ages. With a J-beta primer mix and a sample-barcoded 5' primer, a second PCR ran about 7 to 12 cycles. TCRdb processed the 5' RACE reads anew with MiXCR; each CDR3 protein has one entry. The table shows about 590,000 distinct CDR3 sequences, with about 30% occurring only once. Sequencing input: blood. Every receptor here comes from a woman over 75 in good health.

As regards this clonotype: This may be a read error: a much more frequent sequence differs by one nucleotide. The rearrangement links TRBV5-6 to TRBJ1-2; tentative D call: TRBD1 (6 bases). This CDR3 has 16 amino acids. Trimming shortened V by 4 bases and J by 7 bases, and 23 bases separated the two germline ends. Germline loops: CDR1 SGHDT, CDR2 YYEEEE. The DNA of the CDR3 is TGTGCCAGCAGCCCCGGGACGGGGACAAGAAGTCCTGGCTACACCTTC. Residues: CASSPGTGTRSPGYTF.

This clonotype was seen many times. The chain is built from TRBV20-1 and TRBJ1-5; TRBD1 matches at 8 bases. The CDR3 sequence is 15 residues long. In germline, CDR1 is DFQATT, CDR2 SNEGSKA (reference sequence). CDR3 loop: CSVLQGGRSNQPQHF. CDR3 DNA: TGCAGCGTATTACAGGGGGGAAGAAGCAATCAGCCCCAGCATTTT.

The chain recombines TRBV20-1 with TRBJ1-5; 7 positions agree with TRBD1. CDR3 size: 14 residues. The germline V gene has CDR1 DFQATT and CDR2 SNEGSKA (reference sequence). The CDR3 protein is CRVDRATYNQPQHF. The CDR3, as DNA: TGCCGCGTCGACAGGGCGACCTACAATCAGCCCCAGCATTTT.

This clonotype occurred a few times. The junction departs from germline at one end; a sequencing error may be responsible. The chain uses TRBV14 and TRBJ1-1, with TRBD1 identical over 10 bases. There are 18 residues in the CDR3. CDR1 and CDR2 from the germline V gene are SGHDN and FVKESK. The CDR3: CASSQVPGQGSLNSEAFF. DNA of the CDR3: TGTGCCAGCAGCCAAGTCCCGGGACAGGGGAGTCTGAACTCTGAAGCTTTCTTT.

Only one count was recorded for this clonotype. V usage is TRBV29-1 and J usage is TRBJ2-1; D possibly corresponds to TRBD1 (6 bases). Trimming cost V 0 bases and J 9 bases, with 15 bases left between them. The V gene's germline CDR1 is SQVTM and CDR2 ANQGSEA. CDR3 length equals 14 residues. The CDR3 loop is CSVEDPRGLSEQFF. CDR3 nucleotide sequence: TGCAGCGTTGAAGATCCCAGGGGCCTGAGTGAGCAGTTCTTC.

Notes on this clonotype: A much larger clone sits a single nucleotide away, making a read error possible. The chain joins TRBV9 to TRBJ2-4; 14 positions match TRBD2. This CDR3 has 15 residues. The J segment lost 13 bases and the V segment lost 5 bases, leaving 11 bases of the junction unmatched. Germline V gene data show CDR1 as SGDLS and CDR2 as YYNGEE. The CDR3 DNA follows: TGTGCCAGCAGTCGCCGGACTAGCGGGGGGAATGAGCAGTACTTC. Translating gives CASSRRTSGGNEQYF.

This rearrangement joins TRBV28 to TRBJ1-2, with D possibly matching TRBD1 (6 bases). Germline V gene data show CDR1 as MDHEN and CDR2 as SYDVKM. The CDR3 consists of 13 residues. The V end was cut by 6 bases, the J end by 4 bases, with 12 bases between. In nucleotides, the CDR3 is TGTGCCAGCAGAGCCACGGACAGCTATGGCTACACCTTC. It yields the protein CASRATDSYGYTF.

This clonotype turned up a few times. A read error may account for a junction end that differs from germline. The chain joins TRBV6-1 to TRBJ2-1; 13 bases are a match to TRBD2. Germline V gene data show CDR1 as MNHNS and CDR2 as SASEGT. The CDR3 is 14 residues long. The CDR3 here is CATKTSGGANGQFF. The CDR3 nucleotides read TGTGCCACAAAAACTAGCGGGGGGGCCAATGGGCAGTTCTTC.

This clonotype appeared many times. This chain joins TRBV4-2 and TRBJ2-7, with 7 positions matching TRBD2. Germline trimming cut 8 bases from V and 0 bases from J; bases unmatched to any gene: 7. The V gene's germline CDR1 is LGHNA and CDR2 YNFKEQ. The CDR3 has 14 residues. CDR3 sequence: CASGRDASSYEQYF. In nucleotides, the CDR3 is TGTGCCAGCGGGAGGGACGCGAGCTCCTACGAGCAGTACTTC.

This clonotype was seen many times. The chain is built from TRBV7-6 and TRBJ2-5; the D gene is possibly TRBD2 (7 bases). The CDR3 loop spans 16 amino acids. V was pared by 4 bases and J by 4 bases, with 19 bases between. CDR1 SGHVS and CDR2 FNYEAQ come from the germline V gene. CDR3 residues: CASSSQLGGGGETQYF. The CDR3 DNA reads TGTGCCAGCAGCTCCCAACTAGGGGGGGGCGGAGAGACCCAGTACTTC. Full variable domain (remainder filled in from reference TRBV7-6 and TRBJ2-5): GAGVSQSPRYKVTKRGQDVALRCDPISGHVSLYWYRQALGQGPEFLTYFNYEAQQDKSGLPNDRFSAERPEGSISTLTIQRTEQRDSAMYRCASSSQLGGGGETQYFGPGTRLLVL.

V and J are TRBV19 and TRBJ2-7, with 7 bases that match TRBD1. CDR1 and CDR2 from the germline V gene are LNHDA and SQIVND (reference sequence). The length of the CDR3 is 14 residues. V was pared by 5 bases and J by 0 bases, with 4 bases of the junction left unmatched. The CDR3: CASSATGTSYEQYF. In DNA, the CDR3 is TGTGCCAGTAGTGCGACAGGGACCTCCTACGAGCAGTACTTC.

This clonotype was recorded at least ten times. J is TRBJ1-2 and V is TRBV29-1, with no clear D. Trimming removed 2 bases at V and 1 base at J, with 2 bases between. There are 11 residues in the CDR3. CDR1 SQVTM and CDR2 ANQGSEA come from the germline V gene. CDR3 nucleotides: TGCAGCGTTGAAAGTAACTATGGCTACACCTTC. This translates into CSVESNYGYTF.

This clonotype was observed many times. The V call is TRBV14, the J call TRBJ2-3; D tentatively fits TRBD1 or TRBD2 (5 bases each). This CDR3 is 18 amino acids long. Germline V gene lookup returns CDR1 SGHDN and CDR2 FVKESK. Trimming took off 6 bases at V and 3 bases at J, with 25 bases between the two ends. This CDR3 reads CASSITATGRGATDTQYF. CDR3 DNA sequence: TGTGCCAGCAGTATCACGGCGACGGGCAGAGGGGCGACAGATACGCAGTATTTT.

This clonotype was detected a few times. The chain is built from TRBV27 and TRBJ2-7, with 8 bases that match TRBD1. This CDR3 region has 14 residues. With V trimmed by 5 bases and J by 1 base, 4 bases remained unmatched. In germline, CDR1 is MNHEY, CDR2 SMNVEV (reference sequence). In nucleotides, the CDR3 is TGTGCCAGCAGTGAGACAGGGGTGTCCTACGAGCAGTACTTC. Its translation is CASSETGVSYEQYF.

This chain uses TRBV10-3 with TRBJ1-5, with D unclear. Germline V CDR1 and CDR2: ENHRY, SYGVKD. The germline V and J ends were trimmed by 0 bases and 3 bases, with 12 bases remaining between them. The CDR3 is made up of 16 amino acids. In DNA form, the CDR3 reads TGTGCCATCAGTGAGTCTACCAGGCAATTCAATCAGCCCCAGCATTTT. Translating it yields CAISESTRQFNQPQHF.

This clonotype came up many times. The chain combines TRBV7-8 with TRBJ1-5, with a tentative D call TRBD1 (6 bases). The germline V gene has CDR1 SGHVS and CDR2 FQNEAQ. Trimming pared 1 base from V and 3 bases from J, leaving 10 bases between. The CDR3 loop spans 15 amino acids. The CDR3 bases are TGTGCCAGCAGCTTAGGGCAGGGGCCCAATCAGCCCCAGCATTTT. The encoded protein is CASSLGQGPNQPQHF.

V usage is TRBV7-9 and J usage is TRBJ1-1; D gene uncertain. Trimming removed 2 bases at V and 1 base at J, with 11 bases between. The V gene's germline CDR1 is SEHNR and CDR2 FQNEAQ (reference sequence). CDR3 size: 15 residues. CDR3 residues: CASSLTGNPNTEAFF. CDR3 DNA sequence: TGTGCCAGCAGCTTAACTGGGAACCCGAACACTGAAGCTTTCTTT.

In this sample, this clonotype turned up many times. The rearrangement links TRBV15 to TRBJ1-1; the D is unclear. V lost 3 bases to trimming and J lost 9 bases, with 17 bases between them. The length of the CDR3 is 14 residues. Germline CDR1 LNHNV, CDR2 YYDKDF (reference sequence). CDR3 loop: CATSSGDQEDQAFF. CDR3 bases: TGTGCCACCAGCAGTGGCGACCAAGAAGACCAAGCTTTCTTT.

Many counts were recorded for this clonotype. The V call is TRBV5-4, the J call TRBJ1-2; perhaps TRBD1 as D (5 bases). Germline loops: CDR1 SGHNT, CDR2 YYREEE (reference sequence). V was shortened by 3 bases and J by 5 bases, with 17 bases between the two germline ends. The CDR3 extends over 15 amino acids. CDR3 residues: CASSSLGGLEYGYTF. The CDR3, as DNA: TGTGCCAGCAGCTCCCTCGGGGGACTGGAATATGGCTACACCTTC.

This clonotype has at least ten counts. Written as DNA, the CDR3 is TGTGCCAGCAGCTTGGCCGGGACGGAACCCTACGAGCAGTACTTC. Residues: CASSLAGTEPYEQYF. The chain couples TRBV5-6 to TRBJ2-7, with D perhaps matching TRBD1 or TRBD2 (5 bases each). This CDR3 is built from 15 residues. With 0 bases removed from V and 2 bases from J, the gap between germline ends came to 12 bases. Germline V gene lookup returns CDR1 SGHDT and CDR2 YYEEEE.

This clonotype appeared many times. The gene calls are TRBV9 and TRBJ2-7, with D possibly being TRBD1 (6 bases). The V end lost 0 bases, the J end lost 2 bases, and 9 bases lay between the germline ends. The V gene's germline CDR1 is SGDLS and CDR2 YYNGEE. The CDR3 has 14 residues. The CDR3 sequence: CASSVVDRTYEQYF. The CDR3 nucleotides are TGTGCCAGCAGCGTAGTTGACAGGACCTACGAGCAGTACTTC.

This sequence joins TRBV18 and TRBJ1-6, with D unresolved. V lost 6 bases and J 9 bases, leaving 12 bases between the germline ends. The CDR3 runs to 13 residues. Germline V gene lookup returns CDR1 KGHSH and CDR2 LQKENI. CDR3 nucleotide sequence: TGTGCCAGCTCGCAAGAGTCGACTTCACCCCTCCACTTT. Its protein is CASSQESTSPLHF. Complete variable domain (other parts from reference TRBV18 and TRBJ1-6): NAGVMQNPRHLVRRRGQEARLRCSPMKGHSHVYWYRQLPEEGLKFMVYLQKENIIDESGMPKERFSAEFPKEGPSILRIQQVVRGDSAAYFCASSQESTSPLHFGNGTRLTVT.

The chain recombines TRBV3-1 with TRBJ1-6, with D hard to call. There are 15 residues in the CDR3. The ends were cut back, 1 base at V and 6 bases at J, with 10 bases in the middle. Germline V lookup: CDR1 LGHDT, CDR2 YNNKEL (reference sequence). CDR3 DNA: TGTGCCAGCAGCCAAGGTCAGACCTCTAATTCACCCCTCCACTTT. Translation: CASSQGQTSNSPLHF. Drawing the rest from reference TRBV3-1 and TRBJ1-6, the complete variable domain is DTAVSQTPKYLVTQMGNDKSIKCEQNLGHDTMYWYKQDSKKFLKIMFSYNNKELIINETVPNRFSPKSPDKAHLNLHINSLELGDSAVYFCASSQGQTSNSPLHFGNGTRLTVT.

This clonotype was seen more than once but under ten times. The V and J genes are TRBV18 and TRBJ1-1; a possible D gene is TRBD1 (5 bases). The CDR3 contains 13 residues. Between the trimmed V and J ends, which lost 6 bases and 7 bases, there was a span of 15 bases. Germline values: CDR1 KGHSH, CDR2 LQKENI. CDR3 nucleotides: TGTGCCAGCTCCCCGGGACGGGACGTTGAAGCTTTCTTT. Protein: CASSPGRDVEAFF. The full variable domain, in which reference TRBV18 and TRBJ1-1 provide the parts outside the CDR3, is NAGVMQNPRHLVRRRGQEARLRCSPMKGHSHVYWYRQLPEEGLKFMVYLQKENIIDESGMPKERFSAEFPKEGPSILRIQQVVRGDSAAYFCASSPGRDVEAFFGQGTRLTVV.